These 3 T cell receptor beta chains originate from one sample sequenced in a study of cytomegalovirus exposure and HLA in healthy donors. The table came from immunoSEQ multiplex PCR; TCRdb's copy has only in-frame clones and leaves some out. The sample has roughly 150,000 clones, just under 85% seen once. The sequenced material came from PBMCs. These receptors originate from a young man in good health and CMV-seropositive.

J is TRBJ1-5 and V is TRBV27; D remains ambiguous. Trimming took off 1 base at V and 2 bases at J, with 9 bases between the two ends. The CDR3 is 15 residues long. Germline V gives CDR1 MNHEY, CDR2 SMNVEV (reference sequence). Here the CDR3 reads CASSLFPVGNQPQHF. DNA of the CDR3: TGTGCCAGCAGTTTATTCCCGGTGGGCAATCAGCCCCAGCATTTT.

The chain carries TRBV7-2 and TRBJ2-1, with TRBD2 identical over 8 bases. The CDR3 is 16 residues long. The V and J ends lost 6 bases and 8 bases, in that order; junction bases with no gene match: 15. Germline V lookup: CDR1 SGHTA, CDR2 FQGNSA. The CDR3 region has the DNA TGTGCCAGCAGAGAACGGGGGGGGACCGTGGAACATGAGCAGTTCTTC. Its protein is CASRERGGTVEHEQFF.

The chain recombines TRBV5-1 with TRBJ2-4, with TRBD1 as a possible D gene (6 bases). Looked up from germline, CDR1 is SGHRS and CDR2 is YFSETQ. CDR3 length: 13 amino acids. The V and J ends lost 1 base and 8 bases respectively, with 10 bases between them. CDR3 sequence: CASSLWSGDIQYF. In DNA, the CDR3 is TGCGCCAGCAGCTTGTGGTCAGGGGACATTCAGTACTTC.